This T cell receptor beta chain was observed in a study of T-cell memory formation after mild COVID-19. Across the whole study: The study found TCR clusters largely donor specific. Study findings and constraints: In pre-infection memory, a portion of responding clones appeared, which suggested that cross-reactive memory joined. Later expanders leaned toward CD4+, whereas clones contracting from day 15 to 85 were balanced CD4/CD8. Day 37-peaking second-wave clones had unconfirmed SARS-CoV-2 specificity.

Using its own MiXCR run on the 5' RACE reads, TCRdb lists one record per CDR3 protein. Among roughly 450,000 distinct CDR3 sequences listed, 15% to 20% were seen once. The CDR3 totals 16 residues. As to this clonotype: Its specificity is not known.

This receptor was taken from an adult woman who had mild COVID-19 (a few samples of this study predate the infection). Cell type and time point are not known. The rearrangement links TRBV3-2 to TRBJ1-2. TRBV3-2 is annotated as a pseudogene. The sequenced sample was PBMCs or a T cell subset sorted from them (not recorded which). CDR3 loop: CASSQDLGQPNYGYTF. The CDR3 DNA is TGTGCCAGCAGCCAAGATCTCGGGCAGCCTAACTATGGCTACACCTTC.